Detailed here is one TCR beta chain. The target antigen is unknown. These data come from a study of response to subunit inactivated influenza vaccine. The study's findings and limits: Few new T cells, the authors suggested, are recruited by each seasonal influenza vaccination.

Each CDR3 protein is one row after TCRdb ran MiXCR on the RT-PCR reads. The sample contains under 850,000 distinct CDR3 sequences, around a sixth of which appear only once. This CDR3 has 16 amino acids. Per germline, CDR1 LGHNA and CDR2 YNFKEQ. Deletions cut 0 bases from V and 3 bases from J, with 15 bases between. This chain connects TRBV4-2 to TRBJ2-7; D gene uncertain. The sequence was collected from a man in his fifties or sixties who received an inactivated influenza vaccine. This material consisted of PBMCs from blood, taken approximately 5 days after vaccination. The CDR3 here is CASSQEAAAPNYEQYF. CDR3 DNA: TGTGCCAGCAGCCAAGAGGCGGCAGCACCTAACTACGAGCAGTACTTC.